Described below is a single T cell receptor (beta chain) sequence and its context. The target antigen is unknown. J lost 4 bases, V lost 6 bases, and 7 bases had no gene match. The germline gives CDR1 SNHLY, CDR2 FYNNEI. CDR3 length: 14 residues. Clones were read by immunoSEQ multiplex PCR, and TCRdb kept only the in-frame ones, dropping some. Of 5,500 to 7,500 clones detected, more than 60% appear once; the ten largest clones hold nearly 45%. The data derive from a study of CD8 T cell repertoires and HIV-1 epitope variants. Study-level information: Controls were a CMV, EBV and flu peptide pool, Ebola AY9 negative control, and no-peptide well. Epitopes were three Gag families plus Nef HW9 and YT9.

The rearrangement joins TRBV2 to TRBJ1-1, with 8 bases matching TRBD1. The clonotype originates from a male donor with HIV. The sample was cultured CD8+ T cells derived from PBMCs. CDR3 sequence: CASRVQGGLTEAFF. The CDR3 DNA follows: TGTGCCAGCAGGGTACAGGGGGGCCTCACTGAAGCTTTCTTT.